This paragraph reports one T cell receptor (beta chain). The primer mix had 60 Vbeta and 13 Jbeta primers. Using immunoSEQ multiplex PCR, the repertoire was profiled, and TCRdb retains in-frame clones only, with some absent. In total, the table holds under 200,000 clones. The data derive from a study of cytomegalovirus exposure and HLA in healthy donors. The clonotype originates from a man in his thirties or forties in good health and CMV-seronegative. Specimen: PBMCs.

CDR3 region: CASSSGAGRATDTQYF. DNA of the CDR3: TGCGCCAGCAGCTCTGGGGCGGGGAGGGCGACAGATACGCAGTATTTT. The chain employs TRBV5-1 and TRBJ2-3, with TRBD2 matching 7 bases. Trimming removed 3 bases from V and 3 bases from J; junction bases left unmatched: 10. The length of the CDR3 is 16 residues. Looked up from germline, CDR1 is SGHRS and CDR2 is YFSETQ.